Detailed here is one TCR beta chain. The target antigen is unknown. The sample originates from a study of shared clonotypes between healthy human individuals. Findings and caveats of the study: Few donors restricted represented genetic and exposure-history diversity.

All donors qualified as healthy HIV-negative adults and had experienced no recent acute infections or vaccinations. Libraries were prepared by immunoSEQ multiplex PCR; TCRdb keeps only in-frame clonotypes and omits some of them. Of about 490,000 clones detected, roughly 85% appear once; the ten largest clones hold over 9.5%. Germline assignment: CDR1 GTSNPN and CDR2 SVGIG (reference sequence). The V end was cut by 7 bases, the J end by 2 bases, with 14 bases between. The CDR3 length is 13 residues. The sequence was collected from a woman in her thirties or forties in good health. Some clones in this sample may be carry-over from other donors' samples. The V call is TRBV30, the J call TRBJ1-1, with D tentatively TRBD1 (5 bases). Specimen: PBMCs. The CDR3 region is CAYLGAANTEAFF. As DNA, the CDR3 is TGTGCCTACCTAGGGGCGGCAAACACTGAAGCTTTCTTT.